This T cell receptor (beta chain) was found in a study of regulatory T cells in long-lasting Graves disease (dated by TCRdb to the early 2020s). Concerning the study at large: Patients with newly diagnosed Graves' disease had been on antithyroid drugs for under 3 months. Patients with persistent Graves' disease were compared with patients with newly diagnosed Graves' disease using TCR sequencing and RNA sequencing of peripheral blood. The study was conducted in China and was registered as a clinical trial. A total of about 35 samples underwent TCR sequencing, from about 13 patients with persistent Graves' disease and 20 or so patients with newly diagnosed Graves' disease.

The time point label of this sample denotes: newly diagnosed GD, antithyroid drugs for less than 3 months. For both TCR sequencing and RNA sequencing, RNA was extracted from PBMCs using TRIzol. The diagnosis of Graves' disease was made according to American Thyroid Association guidelines. Patients were recruited from an endocrinology department in Xi'an, China. Each patient gave roughly 10 milliliters of peripheral blood, collected in an EDTA anticoagulant tube. PBMCs were isolated by Ficoll Paque Plus density gradient separation without further T cell sorting. An Agilent 2100 Bioanalyzer and agarose gel were used to check RNA quality, while a NanoDrop 2000 measured RNA concentration. V is clipped by 4 bases and J by 8 bases, and the sequence between their germline boundaries is 9 bases long. The CDR3 numbers 13 residues from cysteine through phenylalanine. The kept DNA is CDR3 alone, 39 bases in frame from the first base.

The paper as a whole reports these results and caveats: A larger number of public clonotypes was shared among persistent patients (approximately 3,000) than among newly diagnosed patients (around 880). Preferential use of TRBV28, TRBJ1-2 and TRBJ2-5 was observed in persistent disease, whereas TRBV20-1 and TRBJ2-1 were favored in newly diagnosed disease. The authors acknowledged the small sample size as a limitation that may reduce accuracy. The study examined only peripheral blood because the primary lesion, thyroid tissue, could not be accessed. Compared with newly diagnosed patients, persistent Graves' disease patients had lower TCR Shannon entropy and fewer highly expanded clones, which suggests clonal expansion. Sequencing and analysis were limited to the TCR beta chain.

Concerning this clonotype itself: The specificity of this receptor is unknown. The input lacks base qualities; no much larger clone sits a single base away.

Libraries came from multiplex PCR. The sequencer listed for this sample is Illumina HiSeq 4000. CDR3 regions were amplified by Arm-PCR with iRepertoire HTBI primers to construct TCR beta libraries. Before sequencing, the PCR products went through gel purification. Regarding the original processing steps: Across samples, 60 to 75 TRBV and 13 to 15 TRBJ segments were identified and used for gene usage analysis of CDR3 amino acid clonotypes. Filtered high-quality paired reads were merged into contigs using COPE and FqMerger. BLAST was used to align contigs to the IMGT TRBV, TRBD and TRBJ reference genes, and CDR3 was defined following IMGT. Any clonotype with a frequency above 0.1% was classified as a highly expanded clone. Shannon entropy was used to measure repertoire diversity, and the Gini coefficient was used to measure V-J evenness. A clonotype was considered public if more than one individual shared it. TCRdb itself trimmed the public reads at Q25 with fastp, ran MiXCR and retained productive beta chains. Every CDR3 protein is listed once, alongside the most common genes and DNA of its rows. Clone size and V and J calls follow TCRdb, not the original study. This sample lists hundreds of thousands of distinct CDR3 sequences; 13% were detected once. The ten most abundant clones make up roughly a tenth of the sample.

This sample also belongs to another study, concerning T cells in Graves' hyperthyroidism and ophthalmopathy. The second publication reports: A patient counted as having stable Graves' hyperthyroidism if no progression to ophthalmopathy occurred over 18 months of follow-up. Hyperthyroidism patients were aged 18 to 65 years and newly diagnosed, with disease duration of less than 2 months. Any patient with an uncontrolled infection, another autoimmune disease, pregnancy or lactation was excluded. Diagnoses relied on clinical symptoms, serum thyroxine and TRAb, thyroid ultrasound and orbital computed tomography. For the first round of RT-PCR on the TCR CDR3, the HTBI primer set was used together with the Qiagen OneStep RT-PCR kit. Blood samples also contained most of the expanded thyroid clonotypes (frequency above 0.001), which suggests that blood repertoires may reflect thyroid immune responses. A 13 V-J signature model separated ophthalmopathy from stable hyperthyroidism, with around 90% sensitivity and about 81% specificity in cross-validation and 80%/75% in testing. In validation, the model predicted progression to ophthalmopathy a median of approximately 6.6 months before onset, with about 67% sensitivity and 72.22% specificity. To identify TCR V-J signatures that set the groups apart, the researchers used a discovery cohort of 90 to 100 patients, made up of fewer than 50 with Graves' ophthalmopathy and 57 with stable Graves' hyperthyroidism. Prospective prediction of ophthalmopathy was tested in an independent validation cohort consisting of fewer than 20 hyperthyroidism patients and some 15 patients who later progressed to ophthalmopathy. For training and testing, the 100 patients in the discovery cohort were randomly divided in a 7:3 ratio. The study also compared thyroid tissue and blood T-cell repertoires from roughly 6 Graves' hyperthyroidism patients. After blood sampling, hyperthyroidism patients were treated with methimazole at a starting dose of 30 mg daily, and ophthalmopathy patients were treated with high-dose intravenous methylprednisolone. The libraries were constructed in a second round of multiplex PCR and then size-selected and purified. Libraries were sequenced paired-end with 100 bp reads on an Illumina HiSeq2000. Raw data were processed with SOAPnuke, discarding reads with adapters, uncalled bases, mean Phred below 15, or no exact constant-primer or identifier match. High-quality paired reads were merged using COPE v1.2.5, and each unique nucleotide sequence was defined as a clonotype. Clonotypes were aligned to IMGT TRBV, TRBD and TRBJ reference segments using MiTCR v1.1. The analysis was restricted to V-J combinations with a frequency above 0.0001, which together covered over 99% of the repertoires. A TCS score was defined as the ratio between F50 (clonal expansion) and ExV (chaos), using BLOSUM62-based TCRdist between CDR3 peptides within each V-J. Welch's t-statistics and random forest reduced around 510 V-J features to 10 to 15, which were used in a naive Bayes classifier (R e1071). Sample size was not statistically predetermined, and investigators were not blinded to group allocation. The paper describes TCR Vbeta CDR3 sequencing of about 140 peripheral blood samples, made up of 43 ophthalmopathy patients, around 78 hyperthyroidism patients and 17 progressor patients.

The sample in question was peripheral blood mononuclear cells (PBMCs), obtained at new diagnosis, from a patient treated with antithyroid drugs. This receptor was taken from a man younger than 45 with Graves disease. Donor details come from another sample of the same person, matched by shared clones. The chain links TRBV12-3 or TRBV12-4 with TRBJ1-6; matching of 5 bases hints at TRBD1 as the D gene. The DNA is TGTGCCAGCAGTTCCGGGACGTATTCACCCCTCCACTTT. It is translated as CASSSGTYSPLHF.